This T cell receptor (beta chain) comes out of a study of blood T cells in healthy people across ages. Primers used in a second PCR of roughly 7 to 12 cycles were a sample-barcoded 5' primer and a J-beta primer mix. TCRdb reprocessed the 5' RACE reads via MiXCR and lists one record per CDR3 protein. The sample yields under 850,000 distinct CDR3 sequences, about 34% seen once. PBMCs, at least 6 million per sample, were isolated. This clonotype was counted between two and nine times. With 4 bases clipped from V and 2 bases from J, the junction kept 9 bases outside the gene matches. The CDR3 contains 18 residues. Germline-derived CDR1 and CDR2 are MNHEY and SMNVEV (reference sequence).

Sequences were obtained from blood. The chain has TRBV27 and TRBJ2-5, with TRBD2 identical over 14 bases. The clonotype comes from a man aged 18-30 years in good health. CDR3 residues: CASSSSLGLAGGQETQYF. CDR3 nucleotide sequence: TGTGCCAGCAGTTCCTCGCTCGGACTAGCGGGGGGTCAAGAGACCCAGTACTTC.